This section outlines one TCR beta chain sequence together with its context. The antigen remains undetermined. This CDR3 is also generated by other DNA sequences in the sample. TCRdb keeps only in-frame clones here, not all; method: immunoSEQ multiplex PCR. The sample lists millions of clones, 90% to 95% seen once, with more than 0.1% in the top ten. The data were obtained in a study of shared clonotypes between healthy human individuals. Study-wide results and caveats: Some clonotypes were shared by all four sorted-subset donors, while others were not shared. The non-shared ones had lower generation probabilities than the shared ones.

The V gene lost 2 bases and the J gene lost 1 base, with 9 bases spanning the gap. The CDR3 is made up of 14 amino acids. CDR1 KGHSH and CDR2 LQKENI come from the germline V gene. This sequence originates from a man younger than 30 in good health. Sequencing input: naive CD4+ T cells sorted from blood. The subset denotes: CD45RA+ positively selected. J is TRBJ2-7 and V is TRBV18; no clear D. The CDR3 DNA reads TGTGCCAGCTCACCAGGCGGCACATCCTACGAGCAGTACTTC. Its translation is CASSPGGTSYEQYF.